This is a list of T cell receptor beta chains from one sample in a study of cytotoxic CD8 clonotypes in ibrutinib-treated CLL. Only in-frame clones appear in the TCRdb table, and some are missing; sequencing was by immunoSEQ multiplex PCR. The sample consists of some 30,000 clones, more than 75% of them appearing once. The sample was PBMCs, taken after 36 months of ibrutinib treatment. These TCRs come from a human donor with chronic lymphocytic leukemia. Both conserved end residues are part of each CDR3. The D gene is left open where the match is weak. Size is stated for part of the rows, as once, few or many counts, or as a class when the clone is expanded.

clone size	V gene	J gene	D gene	CDR3 DNA	CDR3 protein
.	TRBV11-2	TRBJ2-1	TRBD2	TGTGCCAGCAGCTTAGAGGCCGGGGGGGCTTACAATGAGCAGTTCTTC	CASSLEAGGAYNEQFF
once	TRBV6-5	TRBJ2-3	TRBD2	TGTGCCAGCAGTTATGCTAGCGGGGTGGGAAGTACGCAGTATTTT	CASSYASGVGSTQYF
.	TRBV27	TRBJ2-3	TRBD1	TGTGCCAGCAGTTGGGACAGGGGCTCAGATACGCAGTATTTT	CASSWDRGSDTQYF
once	TRBV7-3	TRBJ2-3	.	TGTGCCAGCAGCTTGGATCGACTAGATACGCAGTATTTT	CASSLDRLDTQYF
.	TRBV19	TRBJ2-5	TRBD1	TGTGCCAGTAGTACAGGGGGTTTCGAGGGAGAGACCCAGTACTTC	CASSTGGFEGETQYF
.	TRBV27	TRBJ2-7	TRBD1	TGTGCCAGCAGCTTGACGACAGGGCCCTACGAGCAGTACTTC	CASSLTTGPYEQYF
.	TRBV7-2	TRBJ2-5	.	TGTGCCAGCAGCTTAGGTGTAGAAAAGACCCAGTACTTC	CASSLGVEKTQYF
few	TRBV2	TRBJ1-5	.	TGTGCCAGCAGTGATAGGACTTCTAGCAATCAGCCCCAGCATTTT	CASSDRTSSNQPQHF
.	TRBV19	TRBJ1-6	TRBD1	TGTGCCAGTAGTACTCTAACAGGGGTCCTTAATTCACCCCTCCACTTT	CASSTLTGVLNSPLHF
.	TRBV6-6	TRBJ2-5	.	TGTGCCAGCAGGCACGGGTACCAAGAGACCCAGTACTTC	CASRHGYQETQYF
.	TRBV5-1	TRBJ2-5	TRBD2	TGCGCCAGCACCTGGGGACTAGCGGGAGGAGAGACCCAGTACTTC	CASTWGLAGGETQYF
.	TRBV4-1	TRBJ2-1	TRBD1	TGCGCCAGCAGCCAAGATTCTACCGGGACAGGCCAATACAATGAGCAGTTCTTC	CASSQDSTGTGQYNEQFF
few	TRBV5-5	TRBJ2-7	TRBD1	TGTGCCAGCAGTCCGCCGGGACAGGGGGTCTACGAGCAGTACTTC	CASSPPGQGVYEQYF
.	TRBV7-6	TRBJ1-3	.	TGTGCCAGCAGCTTAGCCGGCGGGGCCGGGGCCGGAAACACCATATATTTT	CASSLAGGAGAGNTIYF
.	TRBV10-3	TRBJ1-2	.	TGTGCCATCAGTGAGTCGAGGGTTGTGATAAACTATGGCTACACCTTC	CAISESRVVINYGYTF
.	TRBV4-1	TRBJ2-3	TRBD2	TGCGCCAGCAGCCGGGGACTAGCGGTAATGTCTGGCACAGATACGCAGTATTTT	CASSRGLAVMSGTDTQYF
.	TRBV6-1	TRBJ2-4	.	TGTGCCAGCAGTGATCCTGCGCCTCCACAGTACTTC	CASSDPAPPQYF
.	TRBV4-1	TRBJ2-2	.	TGCGCCAGCAGCCAATGGGGACTGATGAACACCGGGGAGCTGTTTTTT	CASSQWGLMNTGELFF
.	TRBV2	TRBJ1-6	.	TGTGCCGTGAGCAGGAATTCACCCCTCCACTTT	CAVSRNSPLHF
few	TRBV27	TRBJ2-2	.	TGTGCCAGCAGTTTGGGGACATATAACACCGGGGAGCTGTTTTTT	CASSLGTYNTGELFF
.	TRBV9	TRBJ2-3	TRBD2	TGTGCCAGCAGCGCGGGGACTAGCCTGGGCACAGATACGCAGTATTTT	CASSAGTSLGTDTQYF
.	TRBV6-1	TRBJ1-1	.	TGTGCCAGCAGTGGTGGGGCAGGGGTCGCTTTCTTT	CASSGGAGVAFF
.	TRBV2	TRBJ2-7	.	TGTGCCACCCAGGGCGAGGGCAACGAGCAGTACTTC	CATQGEGNEQYF
.	TRBV7-3	TRBJ2-7	TRBD1	TGTGCCAGCAGCCCCGGGACAGGGGACCACGAGCAGTACTTC	CASSPGTGDHEQYF
few	TRBV30	TRBJ1-4	.	TGTGCCTGGAGTGTACGGGGACGGGTTGATGAAAAACTGTTTTTT	CAWSVRGRVDEKLFF
.	TRBV28	TRBJ2-7	.	TGTGCCAGCAGTAGGGGGGGCGCATTCTACGAGCAGTACTTC	CASSRGGAFYEQYF